Presented here are 21 T cell receptor beta chains from one specimen sequenced in a study of T cell changes during pregnancy in multiple sclerosis. Clones were read by immunoSEQ multiplex PCR, and TCRdb kept only the in-frame ones, dropping some. The sample lists around 61,000 clones, over 80% occurring once. The sample here was peripheral blood, taken in the first trimester of pregnancy. All receptors come from a female donor in good health, enrolled as a control in a pregnancy study.

This sequence joins TRBV5-8 and TRBJ2-7, with 8 bases aligning to TRBD1. The CDR3 is 13 residues long. Germline CDR1 reads SGHTS; CDR2 reads YDEGEE. J gave up 4 bases and V 4 bases, and 4 bases lay outside the gene matches. This CDR3 is CASSHRTGYEQYF. The DNA of the CDR3 is TGTGCCAGCAGCCATCGGACAGGGTACGAGCAGTACTTC.

V gene TRBV6-6 combines with J gene TRBJ1-5; 8 bases fit TRBD1. Germline loops: CDR1 MNHNY, CDR2 SVGAGI (reference sequence). The CDR3 consists of 12 residues. With V trimmed by 5 bases and J by 7 bases, 1 base remained unmatched. The CDR3 loop reads CASSDRGQPQHF. The CDR3 region has the DNA TGTGCCAGCAGTGACAGGGGACAGCCCCAGCATTTT.

The rearrangement links TRBV19 to TRBJ2-1; 7 bases align to TRBD1. CDR3 length equals 15 residues. Trimming at V came to 4 bases and at J to 2 bases, leaving 5 bases not matched to a gene. CDR1 is LNHDA, CDR2 SQIVND, per germline (reference sequence). This CDR3 is CASSTRDSAYNEQFF. CDR3 bases: TGTGCCAGTAGTACCCGGGACAGTGCCTACAATGAGCAGTTCTTC.

The rearrangement uses TRBV6-5 and TRBJ1-1, with D perhaps TRBD1 (5 bases). CDR3 length: 14 amino acids. With 8 bases removed from V and 2 bases from J, the gap between germline ends came to 15 bases. Germline V gene sequence: CDR1 MNHEY, CDR2 SVGAGI. CDR3 amino acids: CASLPGLLNTEAFF. The CDR3 nucleotides read TGTGCCAGCCTTCCGGGACTTCTTAACACTGAAGCTTTCTTT.

This sequence joins TRBV27 and TRBJ1-1; D is undetermined. Trimming removed 10 bases from V and 5 bases from J, with 17 bases in between. CDR1 is MNHEY, CDR2 SMNVEV, per germline (reference sequence). This CDR3 spans 13 amino acids. The CDR3 bases are TGTGCCACCTTGGGAGGGAGGATGACTGAAGCTTTCTTT. Translated, it gives CATLGGRMTEAFF.

The chain links TRBV28 to TRBJ1-1; TRBD1 agrees at 7 bases. The V and J ends lost 1 base and 0 bases, in that order; junction bases with no gene match: 2. The germline CDR1 and CDR2 sequences are MDHEN and SYDVKM. This CDR3 is 15 amino acids long. CDR3 sequence: CASSLSQGVNTEAFF. In DNA form, the CDR3 reads TGTGCCAGCAGTTTATCGCAGGGGGTGAACACTGAAGCTTTCTTT. The full variable domain, its missing parts supplied by reference TRBV28 and TRBJ1-1, is DVKVTQSSRYLVKRTGEKVFLECVQDMDHENMFWYRQDPGLGLRLIYFSYDVKMKEKGDIPEGYSVSREKKERFSLILESASTNQTSMYLCASSLSQGVNTEAFFGQGTRLTVV.

This chain links TRBV4-3 with TRBJ2-7, with 12 bases fitting TRBD1. The germline gives CDR1 LGHNA, CDR2 YSLEER. V gave up 2 bases and J gave up 5 bases; unmatched junction bases: 7. The CDR3 length is 16 residues. CDR3 in DNA: TGCGCCAGCAGCCAAAGCATAGGGACAGGGGGCGACGAGCAGTACTTC. This codes for CASSQSIGTGGDEQYF.

The V gene is TRBV25-1, the J gene TRBJ2-3, with 7 positions matching TRBD2. V lost 4 bases to trimming and J lost 2 bases; unmatched junction nucleotides: 6. CDR1 and CDR2 from the germline V gene are MGHDK and SYGVNS. The CDR3 length is 15 residues. CDR3 nucleotide sequence: TGTGCCAGCAGTGCCCGGGACTACCTCACAGATACGCAGTATTTT. It specifies CASSARDYLTDTQYF.

The chain uses TRBV4-3 and TRBJ1-3; maybe TRBD1 (5 bases). Trimming took off 1 base at V and 0 bases at J, with 13 bases between the two ends. The CDR3 is 17 amino acids. Germline lookup yields CDR1 LGHNA and CDR2 YSLEER. The CDR3 here is CASSQVQGLVSGNTIYF. CDR3 in DNA: TGCGCCAGCAGCCAAGTCCAGGGCCTTGTCTCTGGAAACACCATATATTTT.

For the CDR3, the DNA is TGCGCCAGCAAAGGGGGTACAGGCGATTTCGTATACAATGAGCAGTTCTTC. Translating it yields CASKGGTGDFVYNEQFF. The chain recombines TRBV5-1 with TRBJ2-1; TRBD1 is a possible D gene (6 bases). CDR1 and CDR2 from the germline V gene are SGHRS and YFSETQ. The CDR3 totals 17 residues. Trimming shortened V by 6 bases and J by 4 bases, and 23 bases separated the two germline ends.

This chain uses TRBV6-1 with TRBJ2-2; the match to TRBD1 covers 11 bases. CDR1 is MNHNS, CDR2 SASEGT, per germline. After removal of 3 bases from V and 6 bases from J, the junction contained 9 bases not matched to a gene. The CDR3 spans 17 residues. The chain's CDR3 is CASSEISGTGGSGELFF. CDR3 nucleotide sequence: TGTGCCAGCAGTGAGATCTCCGGGACAGGGGGTTCCGGGGAGCTGTTTTTT.

V and J are TRBV19 and TRBJ1-1, with D possibly being TRBD1 (5 bases). The CDR3 sequence is 14 residues long. V lost 7 bases, J lost 2 bases, and 14 bases lay in between. Per the germline V gene, CDR1 is LNHDA and CDR2 is SQIVND (reference sequence). The CDR3 reads CASTIGGVNTEAFF. The CDR3 bases are TGTGCCAGTACCATCGGAGGGGTAAACACTGAAGCTTTCTTT.

The chain links TRBV4-3 to TRBJ2-3; tentatively, D is TRBD1 (6 bases). V lost 0 bases, J lost 6 bases, and 7 bases lay in between. This CDR3 comprises 13 residues. From germline, CDR1 is LGHNA and CDR2 YSLEER. The CDR3 region has the DNA TGCGCCAGCAGCCAAGATAGGGGGGATACGCAGTATTTT. Translated: CASSQDRGDTQYF.

The chain links TRBV30 to TRBJ2-7, with a weak D call TRBD2 (5 bases). The V end was cut by 0 bases, the J end by 0 bases, with 12 bases between. Germline assignment: CDR1 GTSNPN and CDR2 SVGIG (reference sequence). This CDR3 region has 15 residues. The CDR3 coding sequence is TGTGCCTGGAGTGTACTCGGGGTGTCCTCCTACGAGCAGTACTTC. Its protein is CAWSVLGVSSYEQYF.

The rearrangement links TRBV19 to TRBJ1-4, with 7 bases lining up with TRBD1. This CDR3 spans 14 amino acids. CDR1 and CDR2 (germline): LNHDA, SQIVND (reference sequence). V shed 4 bases, J shed 8 bases, and the junction held 7 bases outside the gene matches. CDR3 sequence: CASSTGTEGEKLFF. The CDR3 nucleotides read TGTGCCAGTAGTACCGGGACAGAGGGGGAAAAACTGTTTTTT.

The V call is TRBV2, the J call TRBJ1-1; D is perhaps TRBD1 (5 bases). The ends were cut back, 6 bases at V and 1 base at J, with 6 bases in the middle. The CDR3 is 12 residues long. Germline V gene sequence: CDR1 SNHLY, CDR2 FYNNEI. The CDR3 reads CASSRENTEAFF. The CDR3 nucleotides read TGTGCCAGCAGCAGGGAGAACACTGAAGCTTTCTTT. Full variable domain (remainder filled in from reference TRBV2 and TRBJ1-1): EPEVTQTPSHQVTQMGQEVILRCVPISNHLYFYWYRQILGQKVEFLVSFYNNEISEKSEIFDDQFSVERPDGSNFTLKIRSTKLEDSAMYFCASSRENTEAFFGQGTRLTVV.

The chain joins TRBV27 to TRBJ2-3; 7 bases agree with TRBD1. Germline V gene lookup returns CDR1 MNHEY and CDR2 SMNVEV (reference sequence). V lost 9 bases to trimming and J lost 4 bases; unmatched junction nucleotides: 7. The CDR3 length is 13 residues. The CDR3 loop reads CASAQGLPDTQYF. The DNA for the CDR3 is TGTGCCAGTGCACAGGGGTTACCAGATACGCAGTATTTT.

The chain couples TRBV5-1 to TRBJ2-3, with 10 nucleotides matching TRBD2. Germline values: CDR1 SGHRS, CDR2 YFSETQ. The CDR3 contains 18 residues. The trim removed 0 bases at V and 9 bases at J, leaving 16 bases unmatched. The CDR3 DNA reads TGCGCCAGCAGCTTGGGGGCAAGCGGGGGGGCTCTACAGGGCACGCAGTATTTT. Translating it yields CASSLGASGGALQGTQYF. Drawing the rest from reference TRBV5-1 and TRBJ2-3, the complete variable domain is KAGVTQTPRYLIKTRGQQVTLSCSPISGHRSVSWYQQTPGQGLQFLFEYFSETQRNKGNFPGRFSGRQFSNSRSEMNVSTLELGDSALYLCASSLGASGGALQGTQYFGPGTRLTVL.

The chain has TRBV5-4 and TRBJ1-2, with a possible D match to TRBD1 (5 bases). V was trimmed by 5 bases and J by 3 bases, leaving 8 bases between them. This CDR3 has 12 amino acids. Germline loops: CDR1 SGHNT, CDR2 YYREEE (reference sequence). CDR3 in DNA: TGTGCCAGCAGAGGAGGGGACTATGGCTACACCTTC. It specifies CASRGGDYGYTF.

V and J are TRBV5-1 and TRBJ2-3, with 8 bases identical to TRBD1. The CDR3 consists of 15 residues. Germline V CDR1 and CDR2: SGHRS, YFSETQ. J lost 4 bases, V lost 2 bases, and 6 bases had no gene match. In DNA, the CDR3 is TGCGCCAGCAGCTTAGGACAGGGACAGTCAGATACGCAGTATTTT. As protein: CASSLGQGQSDTQYF.

This chain uses TRBV18 with TRBJ2-1; no reliable D call. Germline assignment: CDR1 KGHSH and CDR2 LQKENI. CDR3 length equals 15 residues. V shed 2 bases and J shed 4 bases, with 12 bases lying between them. The CDR3 coding sequence is TGTGCCAGCTCACCAACAGTAACAGAGTACAATGAGCAGTTCTTC. Protein sequence: CASSPTVTEYNEQFF.